Listed below are T cell receptor beta chains from one sample, sequenced in a study of blood T cell repertoires in COVID-19. Repertoires were generated with immunoSEQ multiplex PCR, while TCRdb's copy carries only in-frame clones and drops some. Of about 260,000 clones detected, 88% appear once; the ten largest clones hold 0.7%. The sample taken for sequencing was peripheral blood. Source of these receptors: a human donor in a cohort sampled during active COVID-19. Each CDR3 is given with its conserved first and last residue. D genes are given only for firm matches. Clone size appears in some rows only: once, few, many, or a class for an expanded clone.

TRBV10-3	TRBJ1-2	.	.	TGTGCCATCAGTGAGAGCGGGGATAACTATGGCTACACCTTC	CAISESGDNYGYTF
TRBV19	TRBJ1-1	.	TRBD1	TGTGCCAGTAGCCAACAGGGGGCGCGGAACACTGAAGCTTTCTTT	CASSQQGARNTEAFF
TRBV6-4	TRBJ1-6	.	TRBD1	TGTGCCAGCAGAGCGGACAGGGCAGGTTGGAATTCACCCCTCCACTTT	CASRADRAGWNSPLHF
TRBV2	TRBJ2-5	.	TRBD2	TGTGCCAGCAGTGAATGGTCGGGGATAGCGGGGGGGAGTTCAATTGCTAAGAAAGAGACCCAGTACTTC	CASSEWSGIAGGSSIAKKETQYF
TRBV7-9	TRBJ2-7	.	TRBD2	TGTGCCAGCAGCTTACTGGCGGGAGGGCTTACCGAGCAGTACTTC	CASSLLAGGLTEQYF
TRBV25-1	TRBJ2-3	.	.	TGTGCCAGCAGTGATAGGTCTGGCGCGGCAGGGGATACGCAGTATTTT	CASSDRSGAAGDTQYF
TRBV7-9	TRBJ2-3	.	.	TGTGCCAGCAGCTTAGGGTACAGCAGCACAGATACGCAGTATTTT	CASSLGYSSTDTQYF
TRBV5-6	TRBJ1-1	.	TRBD1	TGTGCCAGCAGCTTGGGCCAGGGGGTGAACACTGAAGCTTTCTTT	CASSLGQGVNTEAFF
TRBV11-2	TRBJ2-2	few	TRBD1	TGTGCCAGCAGCAGACAGGGGTACACCGGGGAGCTGTTTTTT	CASSRQGYTGELFF
TRBV29-1	TRBJ1-1	.	.	TGCAGCGTCCACAGGGAATCTGAAGCTTTCTTT	CSVHRESEAFF
TRBV15	TRBJ2-7	.	TRBD1	TGTGCCACCAGCGGACAGGGGAACGAGCAGTACTTC	CATSGQGNEQYF
TRBV27	TRBJ1-2	.	TRBD1	TGTGCCAGCAGTTTATCTTGGGACAGTCCCGACTTCTATGGCTACACCTTC	CASSLSWDSPDFYGYTF
TRBV30	TRBJ2-6	.	.	TGTGCCTGGAGTGTTACGGGGGGGGCCAACGTCCTGACTTTC	CAWSVTGGANVLTF
TRBV3-1/TRBV3-2	TRBJ1-2	.	.	TGTGCCAGCAGCCGCGGGTATAACTATGGCTACACCTTC	CASSRGYNYGYTF
TRBV29-1	TRBJ2-6	.	.	TGCAGCGCCGGGGGGCCTAGCTCGAGCTCTGGGGCCAACGTCCTGACTTTC	CSAGGPSSSSGANVLTF
TRBV7-9	TRBJ2-7	.	TRBD1	TGTGCCAGCAGCTTGGCCGGGACAGGGCTCAACGAGCAGTACTTC	CASSLAGTGLNEQYF
TRBV7-9	TRBJ1-1	few	.	TGTGCCAGCAGCTTAGAAGAAACAGTTAACACTGAAGCTTTCTTT	CASSLEETVNTEAFF
TRBV6-2/TRBV6-3	TRBJ2-1	.	TRBD1	TGTGCCAGCAGTTCCCAAACCGGGACAGGGGGACACAATGAGCAGTTCTTC	CASSSQTGTGGHNEQFF
TRBV30	TRBJ1-3	once	.	TGTGCCTGGAGCCCCAGTGGAAACACCATATATTTT	CAWSPSGNTIYF
TRBV6-5	TRBJ1-2	.	.	TGTGCCAGCAGCGGCGTATGGGGGGGCTATGGCTACACCTTC	CASSGVWGGYGYTF
TRBV7-9	TRBJ1-2	.	.	TGTGCCAGCAGCTTTCCAGGGGACTATGGCTACACCTTC	CASSFPGDYGYTF
TRBV28	TRBJ2-1	once	TRBD1	TGTGCCAGCAGTTTATTAGGGACAGGGTCCTACAATGAGCAGTTCTTC	CASSLLGTGSYNEQFF
TRBV2	TRBJ1-4	few	.	TGTGCCAGCCACCGGGACTCAGGTGAAAAACTGTTTTTT	CASHRDSGEKLFF
TRBV4-3	TRBJ2-1	.	TRBD2	TGCGCCAGCAGCCAAACTCCTCTAGCGGGGGTCAACAATGAGCAGTTCTTC	CASSQTPLAGVNNEQFF
TRBV28	TRBJ2-7	.	.	TGTGCCAGCAGTTTTGGACAGCCCTACGAGCAGTACTTC	CASSFGQPYEQYF
TRBV20-1	TRBJ2-5	.	.	TGCAGTGCTATGCTAGTGGAGACCCAGTACTTC	CSAMLVETQYF
TRBV6-5	TRBJ2-6	.	TRBD2	TGTGCCAACTGGACTAGTTTTGGGGCCAACGTCCTGACTTTC	CANWTSFGANVLTF
TRBV7-8	TRBJ2-7	.	.	TGTGCCAGCAGCTTCTATATCGGACAACCCTACGAGCAGTACTTC	CASSFYIGQPYEQYF
TRBV19	TRBJ2-7	.	.	TGTGCCAGTAGTATAGTGTATGTCGAGGGAATGGAGCAGTACTTC	CASSIVYVEGMEQYF
TRBV4-3	TRBJ2-1	.	.	TGCGCCAGCAGCCAAGGATGGGGCGACAATGAGCAGTTCTTC	CASSQGWGDNEQFF
TRBV12-5	TRBJ2-3	.	TRBD2	TGTGCTAGTGGTTTGTTCGGAGGGACTAGCGGGCTCACAGATACGCAGTATTTT	CASGLFGGTSGLTDTQYF
TRBV4-3	TRBJ2-1	few	.	TGCGCCAGCAGCCAAGAACACACAGGGATGGAGCAGTTCTTC	CASSQEHTGMEQFF
TRBV7-9	TRBJ2-7	.	.	TGTGCCAGCAGCCTAACCCGGCGAGACCACAGGGAGCAGTACTTC	CASSLTRRDHREQYF
TRBV30	TRBJ1-2	.	.	TGTGCCTGGAGTCCGAGAGTCTATGGCTACACCTTC	CAWSPRVYGYTF
TRBV7-6	TRBJ2-6	.	TRBD1	TGTGCCAGCAGCAGGGACAGTGAACCCTCTGGGGCCAACGTCCTGACTTTC	CASSRDSEPSGANVLTF
TRBV10-3	TRBJ1-1	once	TRBD1	TGTGCCATCAGCCGGGACAGCAACACTGAAGCTTTCTTT	CAISRDSNTEAFF
TRBV19	TRBJ2-7	.	TRBD1	TGTGCCAGTAGTGTGGGACAGGGGATCTCCTACGAGCAGTACTTC	CASSVGQGISYEQYF
TRBV3-1/TRBV3-2	TRBJ2-1	.	.	TGTGCCAGCAGCCCCACAGCTACACCTTACAATGAGCAGTTCTTC	CASSPTATPYNEQFF
TRBV7-3	TRBJ1-6	.	.	TGTGCCAGCAGCTTAAACGGGGGAGATAATTCACCCCTCCACTTT	CASSLNGGDNSPLHF
TRBV11-2	TRBJ1-1	.	TRBD1	TGTGCCAGCAGTCAAGCCGGGACAGTGAACACTGAAGCTTTCTTT	CASSQAGTVNTEAFF
TRBV19	TRBJ2-1	.	.	TGTGCCACCCGACAGAGCTACAATGAGCAGTTCTTC	CATRQSYNEQFF
TRBV6-5	TRBJ2-7	.	TRBD2	TGTGCCAGCAGTTACCTCGCCGGGGGGGGATACGAGCAGTACTTC	CASSYLAGGGYEQYF
TRBV25-1	TRBJ2-4	.	.	TGTGCCAGCAGTGAATATATTCAGGGGCCATCCGGAAACATTCAGTACTTC	CASSEYIQGPSGNIQYF
TRBV7-2	TRBJ2-7	.	.	TGTGCCAGCAGCTCCTCGGGGGAGCAGTACTTC	CASSSSGEQYF
TRBV19	TRBJ2-7	.	TRBD1	TGTGCCAGTAGTAGACAGGGTCGTTGGGAGCAGTACTTC	CASSRQGRWEQYF
TRBV4-2	TRBJ2-5	.	.	TGTGCCAGCAGCCAAGCTTACTCAAGAGAAACCCAGTACTTC	CASSQAYSRETQYF
TRBV6-2/TRBV6-3	TRBJ2-7	.	.	TGTGCCAGCAGTTATAGCGGAGCGCTCTCCTACGAGCAGTACTTC	CASSYSGALSYEQYF
TRBV27	TRBJ1-2	few	TRBD1	TGTGCCAGCAGGAATACAGGGGGGGATGGCTACACCTTC	CASRNTGGDGYTF
TRBV6-1	TRBJ1-6	.	TRBD1	TGTGCCAGCAGTGAAAGGGGGCCTAGTTCACCCCTCCACTTT	CASSERGPSSPLHF
TRBV5-8	TRBJ2-7	.	.	TGTGCCAGCAGCGCCGGTACAGGATACTACGAGCAGTACTTC	CASSAGTGYYEQYF
TRBV12-3/TRBV12-4	TRBJ2-5	.	.	TGTGCCAGCAGTTTTTCGGAGACCCAGTACTTC	CASSFSETQYF
TRBV6-6	TRBJ1-3	.	.	TGTGCCAGCAGTTACGCGCACGGTGCGGAAAACACCATATATTTT	CASSYAHGAENTIYF
TRBV5-5	TRBJ2-2	.	TRBD2	TGTGCCAGCAGCTTTAACGGGAGGCACACCGGGGAGCTGTTTTTT	CASSFNGRHTGELFF
TRBV6-1	TRBJ1-2	.	.	TGTGCCAGCAGTGATAAGTTAGAGGGCTATGGCTACACCTTC	CASSDKLEGYGYTF
TRBV7-9	TRBJ1-3	few	.	TGTGCCAGCAGCTTTGGGCAGCACTCTGGAAACACCATATATTTT	CASSFGQHSGNTIYF
TRBV9	TRBJ2-7	.	.	TGTGCCAGCAGCCCTCACGTGCGGGGCAAGACCTACGAGCAGTACTTC	CASSPHVRGKTYEQYF
TRBV7-7	TRBJ2-7	few	TRBD1	TGTGCTAGCAGCTTAGACCGGGACAGGGGGTACGAGCAGTACTTC	CASSLDRDRGYEQYF
TRBV12-1	TRBJ2-1	.	.	TGTGCCAGCGCTCTGAGCAATGAGCAGTTCTTC	CASALSNEQFF
TRBV15	TRBJ1-5	.	.	TGTGCCACCAGCAGAGAAAGGGTCCCGGGACAAGGGGAGCCCCAGCATTTT	CATSRERVPGQGEPQHF
TRBV5-6	TRBJ1-2	.	.	TGTGCCAGCAGCTTACGGCAGGGGAGAGGCTACACCTTC	CASSLRQGRGYTF